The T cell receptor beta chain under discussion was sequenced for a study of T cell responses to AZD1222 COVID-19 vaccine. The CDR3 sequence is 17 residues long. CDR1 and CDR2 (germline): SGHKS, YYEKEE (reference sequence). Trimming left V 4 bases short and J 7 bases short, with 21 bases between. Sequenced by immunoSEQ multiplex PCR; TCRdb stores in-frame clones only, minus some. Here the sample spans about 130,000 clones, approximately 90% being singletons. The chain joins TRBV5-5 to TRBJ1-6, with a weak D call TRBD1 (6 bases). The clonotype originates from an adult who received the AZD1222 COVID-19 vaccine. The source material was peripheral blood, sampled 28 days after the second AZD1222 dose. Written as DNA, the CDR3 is TGTGCCAGCAGCACGGATACGATGGGGGGGCTGAATTCACCCCTCCACTTT. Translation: CASSTDTMGGLNSPLHF.